A selection of T cell receptor beta chains follows, all from one sample in a study of T cells in Graves' hyperthyroidism and ophthalmopathy. A single record per CDR3 protein comes from TCRdb applying MiXCR to the multiplex PCR reads. There are 540,000 or so distinct CDR3 sequences in the sample; about 15% occur only once, and under 8% lies in the top ten. The sample taken for sequencing was blood. The origin of the receptors is a woman in her 30s with Graves' hyperthyroidism. Both conserved end residues are trimmed from each CDR3. The D gene is left open where the match is weak.

j_call v_call cdr3_length d_call cdr3_aa
TRBJ2-7 TRBV7-9 13 . ASSSQRDVSYEQY
TRBJ2-7 TRBV27 11 TRBD1 ASSSTGSDEQY
TRBJ2-3 TRBV5-8 10 . ASSLHANTQY
TRBJ2-1 TRBV10-1 13 TRBD1 ASSATGQGFREQF
TRBJ2-7 TRBV29-1 12 . SVSFQAGTSEQY
TRBJ2-7 TRBV5-1 11 . ASSSLNSYEQY
TRBJ2-2 TRBV9 15 . ASSVVLGKGNTGELF
TRBJ1-6 TRBV15 13 . ATSTLGGAGSPLH
TRBJ1-1 TRBV7-9 11 . ASSLDHNTEAF
TRBJ1-4 TRBV6-1 13 TRBD1 ASRPRQGTSEKLF
TRBJ2-7 TRBV28 15 TRBD2 ASSLRTSGRLSGEQY
TRBJ1-6 TRBV5-1 15 TRBD1 ASSWSGTGNLDSPLH
TRBJ2-7 TRBV20-1 11 . SARAGGSLEQY
TRBJ2-1 TRBV9 14 . ASSVMGGGADNEQF
TRBJ2-7 TRBV20-1 13 TRBD1 SARAFGTGTIQQY
TRBJ1-1 TRBV15 13 . ATSRDESMNTEAF
TRBJ2-3 TRBV3-1 15 TRBD2 ASSPIKLSGRGDTQY
TRBJ1-1 TRBV29-1 11 TRBD1 SGAGQGDTEAF
TRBJ2-3 TRBV27 11 . ASRRTGTDTQY
TRBJ2-4 TRBV9 12 TRBD1 ASSARDRQNIQY
TRBJ1-6 TRBV18 13 . ASSPSEGRNSPLH
TRBJ2-3 TRBV11-3 13 . ASSLAGARTDTQY
TRBJ2-3 TRBV7-9 13 . ASSPYTTSADTQY
TRBJ2-3 TRBV9 14 TRBD2 ASSLRLAGDTDTQY
TRBJ2-7 TRBV6-1 13 TRBD1 ASSAPHRGTYEQY
TRBJ2-7 TRBV5-1 14 TRBD1 ASSLRDRASSYEQY
TRBJ1-5 TRBV15 11 . ATSRDRGQPQH